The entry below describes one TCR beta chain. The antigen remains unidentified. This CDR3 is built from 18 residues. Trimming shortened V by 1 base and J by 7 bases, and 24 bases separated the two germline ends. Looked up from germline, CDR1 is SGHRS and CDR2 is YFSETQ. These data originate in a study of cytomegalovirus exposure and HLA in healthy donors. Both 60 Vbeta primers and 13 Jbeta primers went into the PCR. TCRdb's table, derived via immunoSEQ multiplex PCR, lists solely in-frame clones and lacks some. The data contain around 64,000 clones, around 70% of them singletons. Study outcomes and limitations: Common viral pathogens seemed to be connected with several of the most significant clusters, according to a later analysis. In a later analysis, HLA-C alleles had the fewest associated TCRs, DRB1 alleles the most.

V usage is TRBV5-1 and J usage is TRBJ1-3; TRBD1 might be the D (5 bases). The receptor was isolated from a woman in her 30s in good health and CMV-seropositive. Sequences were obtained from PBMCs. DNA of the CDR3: TGCGCCAGCAGCTTGTTGCCCGGACATCGCGCGGAATCCAACACCATATATTTT. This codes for CASSLLPGHRAESNTIYF.